This T cell receptor beta chain came from a study of blood T cell repertoires in COVID-19. Repertoires were generated with immunoSEQ multiplex PCR, while TCRdb's copy carries only in-frame clones and drops some. The table records a few hundred thousand clones, roughly 87% of them present only once. The V gene's germline CDR1 is KGHSH and CDR2 LQKENI. V shed 0 bases and J shed 5 bases, with 10 bases lying between them. The CDR3 loop spans 14 amino acids. This chain uses TRBV18 with TRBJ2-5; D is undetermined. The specimen was PBMCs or T cells enriched from blood (not recorded which). The source is a woman aged 18-29 years who had recovered from COVID-19. DNA for the CDR3: TGTGCCAGCTCACCACCTACTCGAACTGAGACCCAGTACTTC. It codes for CASSPPTRTETQYF.